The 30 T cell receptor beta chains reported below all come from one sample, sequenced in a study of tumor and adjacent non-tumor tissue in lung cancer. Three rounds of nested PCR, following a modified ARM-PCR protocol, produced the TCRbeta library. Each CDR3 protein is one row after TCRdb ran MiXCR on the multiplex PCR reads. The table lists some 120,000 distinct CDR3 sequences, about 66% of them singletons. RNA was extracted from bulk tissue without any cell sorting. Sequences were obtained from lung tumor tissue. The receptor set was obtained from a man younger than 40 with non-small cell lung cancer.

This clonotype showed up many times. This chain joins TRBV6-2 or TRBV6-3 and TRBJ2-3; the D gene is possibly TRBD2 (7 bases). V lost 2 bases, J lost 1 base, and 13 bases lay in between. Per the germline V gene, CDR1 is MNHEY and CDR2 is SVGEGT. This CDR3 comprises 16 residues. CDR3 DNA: TGTGCCAGCAGTTACCCCCGGGGGGCCGGCACAGATACGCAGTATTTT. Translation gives CASSYPRGAGTDTQYF.

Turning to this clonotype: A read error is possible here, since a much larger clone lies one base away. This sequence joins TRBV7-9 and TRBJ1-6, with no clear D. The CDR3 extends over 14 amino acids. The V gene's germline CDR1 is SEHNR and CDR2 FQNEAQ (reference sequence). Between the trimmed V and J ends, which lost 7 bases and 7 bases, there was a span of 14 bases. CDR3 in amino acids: CASNLAKENSPLHF. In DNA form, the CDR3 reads TGTGCCAGCAACTTGGCCAAAGAGAATTCACCCCTCCACTTT.

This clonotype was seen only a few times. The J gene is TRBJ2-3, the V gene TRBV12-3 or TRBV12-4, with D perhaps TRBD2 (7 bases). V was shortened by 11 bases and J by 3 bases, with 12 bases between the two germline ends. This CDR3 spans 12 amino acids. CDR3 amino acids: CASGGWTDTQYF. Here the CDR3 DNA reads TGTGCCTCGGGGGGCTGGACAGATACGCAGTATTTT.

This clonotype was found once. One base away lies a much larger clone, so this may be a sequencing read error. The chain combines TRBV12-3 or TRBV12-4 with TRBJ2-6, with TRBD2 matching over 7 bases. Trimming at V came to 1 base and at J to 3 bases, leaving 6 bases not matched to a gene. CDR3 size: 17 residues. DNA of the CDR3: TGTGCCAGCAGTTTAGGACATGGGGACTATGGGGCCAACGTCCTGACTTTC. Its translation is CASSLGHGDYGANVLTF.

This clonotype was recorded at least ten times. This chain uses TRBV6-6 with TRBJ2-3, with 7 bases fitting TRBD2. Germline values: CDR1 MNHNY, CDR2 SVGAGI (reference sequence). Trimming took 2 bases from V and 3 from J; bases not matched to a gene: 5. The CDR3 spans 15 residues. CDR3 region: CASSYGGSRTDTQYF. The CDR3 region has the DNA TGTGCCAGCAGTTACGGCGGGAGCCGGACAGATACGCAGTATTTT.

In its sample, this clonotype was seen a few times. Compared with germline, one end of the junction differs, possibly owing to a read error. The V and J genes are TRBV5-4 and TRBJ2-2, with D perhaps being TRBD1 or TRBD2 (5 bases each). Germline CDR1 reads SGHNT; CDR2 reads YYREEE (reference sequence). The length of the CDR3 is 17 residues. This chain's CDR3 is CANSPAGAHGGTGELFF. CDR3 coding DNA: TGTGCCAACAGCCCGGCTGGGGCCCATGGAGGCACCGGGGAGCTGTTTTTT.

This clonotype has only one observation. CDR3 sequence: CSVRDSGQGNYGYTF. CDR3 coding DNA: TGCAGTGTTAGGGATAGCGGACAGGGTAACTATGGCTACACCTTC. The V call is TRBV20-1, the J call TRBJ1-2; the match to TRBD1 covers 8 bases. Germline loops: CDR1 DFQATT, CDR2 SNEGSKA (reference sequence). CDR3 length: 15 amino acids. Trimming removed 7 bases from V and 1 base from J; junction bases left unmatched: 11.

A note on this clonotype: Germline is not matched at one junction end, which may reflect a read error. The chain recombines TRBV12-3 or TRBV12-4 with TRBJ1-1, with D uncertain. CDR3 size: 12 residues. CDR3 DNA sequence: TGTGCCAGCGGTTTAGGAGGTAATCAAGCGTTCTTT. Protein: CASGLGGNQAFF.

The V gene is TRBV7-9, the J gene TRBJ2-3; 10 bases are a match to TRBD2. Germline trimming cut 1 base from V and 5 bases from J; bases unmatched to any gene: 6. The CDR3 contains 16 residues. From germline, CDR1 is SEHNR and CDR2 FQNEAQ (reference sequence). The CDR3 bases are TGTGCCAGCAGCTTAGTACTAGCGGGAAGTGGAGATACGCAGTATTTT. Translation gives CASSLVLAGSGDTQYF. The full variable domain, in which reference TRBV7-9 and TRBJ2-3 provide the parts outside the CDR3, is DTGVSQNPRHKITKRGQNVTFRCDPISEHNRLYWYRQTLGQGPEFLTYFQNEAQLEKSRLLSDRFSAERPKGSFSTLEIQRTEQGDSAMYLCASSLVLAGSGDTQYFGPGTRLTVL.

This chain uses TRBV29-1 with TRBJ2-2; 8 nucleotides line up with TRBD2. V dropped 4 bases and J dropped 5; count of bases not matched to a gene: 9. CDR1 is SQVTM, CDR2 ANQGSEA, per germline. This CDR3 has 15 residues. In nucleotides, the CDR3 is TGCAGCGTTGTGTCTCGGGGGGGGGGGACCGGGGAGCTGTTTTTT. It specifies CSVVSRGGGTGELFF.

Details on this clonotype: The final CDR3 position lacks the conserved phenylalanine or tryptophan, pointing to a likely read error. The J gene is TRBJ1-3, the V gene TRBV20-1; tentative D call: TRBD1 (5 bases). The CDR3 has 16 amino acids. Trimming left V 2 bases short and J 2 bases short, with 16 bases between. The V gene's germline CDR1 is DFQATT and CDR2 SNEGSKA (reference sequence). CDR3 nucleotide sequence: TGCAGTGCTAGACCTACTACCGGGGGGGCTGGAAACACCATATATCTT. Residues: CSARPTTGGAGNTIYL.

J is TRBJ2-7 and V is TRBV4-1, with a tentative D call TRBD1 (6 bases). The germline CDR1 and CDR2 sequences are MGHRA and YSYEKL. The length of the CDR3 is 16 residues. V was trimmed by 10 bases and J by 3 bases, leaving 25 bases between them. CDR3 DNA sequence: TGCGCCATCAACCAAGACGAGACAGGACAGAACTACGAGCAGTACTTC. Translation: CAINQDETGQNYEQYF.

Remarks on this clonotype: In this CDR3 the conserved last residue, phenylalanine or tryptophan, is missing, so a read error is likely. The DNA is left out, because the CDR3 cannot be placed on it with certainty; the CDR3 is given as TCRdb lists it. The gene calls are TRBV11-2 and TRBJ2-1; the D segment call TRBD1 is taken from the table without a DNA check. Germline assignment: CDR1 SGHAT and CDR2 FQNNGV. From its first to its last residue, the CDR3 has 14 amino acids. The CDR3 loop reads CASSSPGSSNERFS.

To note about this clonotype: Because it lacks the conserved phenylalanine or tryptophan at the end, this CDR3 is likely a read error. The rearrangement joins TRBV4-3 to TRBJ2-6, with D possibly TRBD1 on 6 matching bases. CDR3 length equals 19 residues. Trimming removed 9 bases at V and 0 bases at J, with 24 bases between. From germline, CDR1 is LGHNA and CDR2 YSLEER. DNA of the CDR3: TGCGCCAGTAGTCAAGAATTTCAGGGGCGGACCTCTGGGGCCAACGTCCTGACTATC. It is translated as CASSQEFQGRTSGANVLTI.

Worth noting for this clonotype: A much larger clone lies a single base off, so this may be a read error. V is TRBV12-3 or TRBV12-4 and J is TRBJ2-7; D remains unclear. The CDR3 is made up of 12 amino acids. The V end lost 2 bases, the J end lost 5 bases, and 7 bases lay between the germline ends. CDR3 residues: CASSLIGDEQYF. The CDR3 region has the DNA TGTGCCAGCAGTTTAATTGGGGACGAGCAGTACTTC.

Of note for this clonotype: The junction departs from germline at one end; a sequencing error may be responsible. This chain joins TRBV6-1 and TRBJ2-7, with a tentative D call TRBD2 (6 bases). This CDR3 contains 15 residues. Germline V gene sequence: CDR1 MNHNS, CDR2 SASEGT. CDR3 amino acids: CASSEVRRGSCEQYF. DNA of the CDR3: TGTGCCAGCAGTGAAGTACGACGGGGGTCCTGCGAGCAGTACTTC.

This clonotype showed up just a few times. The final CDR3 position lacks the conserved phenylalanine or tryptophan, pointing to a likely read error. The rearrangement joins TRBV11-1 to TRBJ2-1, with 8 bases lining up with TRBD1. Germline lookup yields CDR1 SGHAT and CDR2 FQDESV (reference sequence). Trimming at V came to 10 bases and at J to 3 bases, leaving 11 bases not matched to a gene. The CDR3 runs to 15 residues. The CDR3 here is CAITRLGTGYNEQFS. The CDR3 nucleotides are TGTGCCATCACCCGGCTAGGGACAGGCTACAATGAGCAGTTCTCC.

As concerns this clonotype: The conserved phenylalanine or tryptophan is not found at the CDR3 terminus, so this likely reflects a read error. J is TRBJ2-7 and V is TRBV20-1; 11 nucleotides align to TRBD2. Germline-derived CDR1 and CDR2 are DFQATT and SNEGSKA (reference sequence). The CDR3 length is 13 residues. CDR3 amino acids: CSARASGGYEQYI. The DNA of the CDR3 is TGCAGTGCTAGAGCTAGCGGGGGGTACGAACAGTACATC.

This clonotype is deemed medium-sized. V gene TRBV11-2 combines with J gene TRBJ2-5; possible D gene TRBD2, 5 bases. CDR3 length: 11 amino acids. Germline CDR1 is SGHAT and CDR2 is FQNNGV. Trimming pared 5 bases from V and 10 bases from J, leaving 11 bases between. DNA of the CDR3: TGTGCCAGCAGCCCCGACGGGGACCAGTACTTC. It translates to CASSPDGDQYF.

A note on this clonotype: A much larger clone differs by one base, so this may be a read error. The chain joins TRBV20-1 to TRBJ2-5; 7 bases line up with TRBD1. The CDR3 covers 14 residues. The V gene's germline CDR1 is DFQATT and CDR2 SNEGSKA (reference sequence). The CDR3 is CNARDLTGQETQYF. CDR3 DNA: TGCAATGCTAGAGATCTGACAGGGCAAGAGACCCAGTACTTC.

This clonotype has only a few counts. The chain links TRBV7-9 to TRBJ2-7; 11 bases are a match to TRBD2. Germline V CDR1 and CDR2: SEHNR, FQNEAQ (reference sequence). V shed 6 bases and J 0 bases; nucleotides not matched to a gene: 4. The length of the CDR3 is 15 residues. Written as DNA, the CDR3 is TGTGCCAGCAGTCGTCTAGCGGGGGGCTCCTACGAGCAGTACTTC. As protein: CASSRLAGGSYEQYF.

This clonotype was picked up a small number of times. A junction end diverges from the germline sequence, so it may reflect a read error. The DNA for the CDR3 is TGTGCCGGCAGCTTATGTGCTAGCGCATCCTACAATGAGCAGTTCTTC. Translating gives CAGSLCASASYNEQFF. V and J are TRBV11-2 and TRBJ2-1, with D maybe TRBD2 (6 bases). The length of the CDR3 is 16 residues. Looked up from germline, CDR1 is SGHAT and CDR2 is FQNNGV.

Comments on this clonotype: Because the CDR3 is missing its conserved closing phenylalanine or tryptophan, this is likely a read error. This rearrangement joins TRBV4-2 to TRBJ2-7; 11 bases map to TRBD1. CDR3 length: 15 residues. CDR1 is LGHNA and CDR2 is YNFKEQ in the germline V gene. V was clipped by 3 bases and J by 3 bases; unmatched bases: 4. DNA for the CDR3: TGTGCCAGCAGCCATCAAGGGACAGGGGGCTACGAGCAGTACCTC. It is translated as CASSHQGTGGYEQYL.

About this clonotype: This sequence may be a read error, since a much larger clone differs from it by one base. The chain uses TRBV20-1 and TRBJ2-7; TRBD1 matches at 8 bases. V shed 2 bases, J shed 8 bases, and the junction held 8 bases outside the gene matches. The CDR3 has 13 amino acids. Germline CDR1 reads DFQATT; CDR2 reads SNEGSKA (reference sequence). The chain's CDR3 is CSARRTGMGKQYF. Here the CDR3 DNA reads TGCAGTGCTAGAAGGACAGGGATGGGCAAGCAGTACTTC.

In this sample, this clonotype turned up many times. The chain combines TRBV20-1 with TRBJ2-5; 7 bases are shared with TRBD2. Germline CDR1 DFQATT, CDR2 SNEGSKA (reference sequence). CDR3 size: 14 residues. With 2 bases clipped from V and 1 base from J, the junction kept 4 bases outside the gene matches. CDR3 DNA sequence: TGCAGTGCTAGACGAGCGGGGTCCCAAGAGACCCAGTACTTC. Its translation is CSARRAGSQETQYF.

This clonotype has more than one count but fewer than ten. The DNA for the CDR3 is TGTGCCAGCAGTTACAGCGGACTAGCGGGGGGCAATGAGCAGTTCTTC. Amino acid sequence: CASSYSGLAGGNEQFF. The chain couples TRBV6-2 or TRBV6-3 to TRBJ2-1; 14 bases agree with TRBD2. The germline V gene encodes CDR1 MNHEY and CDR2 SVGEGT. The CDR3 spans 16 residues. V was pared by 2 bases and J by 6 bases, with 3 bases of the junction left unmatched.

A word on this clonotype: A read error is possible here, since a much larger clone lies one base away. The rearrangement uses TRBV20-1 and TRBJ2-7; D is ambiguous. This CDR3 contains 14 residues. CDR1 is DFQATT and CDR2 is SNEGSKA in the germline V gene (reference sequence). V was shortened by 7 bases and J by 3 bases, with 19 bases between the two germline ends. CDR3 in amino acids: CSVLRTQCLYEQYF. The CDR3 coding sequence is TGCAGTGTGCTCCGGACGCAATGTCTCTACGAGCAGTACTTC.

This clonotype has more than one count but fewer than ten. CDR3 bases: TGCGCCAGCAGCCAAGATGAACAGGGAAACACTTGCGAGCAGTACTTC. This encodes CASSQDEQGNTCEQYF. The chain has TRBV4-1 and TRBJ2-7; maybe TRBD1 (6 bases). The CDR3 spans 16 residues. The V gene's germline CDR1 is MGHRA and CDR2 YSYEKL. V gave up 0 bases and J gave up 6 bases, with 18 bases separating them.

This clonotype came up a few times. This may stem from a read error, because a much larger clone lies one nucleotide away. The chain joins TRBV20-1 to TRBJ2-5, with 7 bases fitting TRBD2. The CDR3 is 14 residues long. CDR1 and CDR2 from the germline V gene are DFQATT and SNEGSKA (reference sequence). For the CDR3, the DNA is TGCACTGCTAGAGTTAGCGGGTCTCAAGAGACCCAGTACTTC. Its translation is CTARVSGSQETQYF.

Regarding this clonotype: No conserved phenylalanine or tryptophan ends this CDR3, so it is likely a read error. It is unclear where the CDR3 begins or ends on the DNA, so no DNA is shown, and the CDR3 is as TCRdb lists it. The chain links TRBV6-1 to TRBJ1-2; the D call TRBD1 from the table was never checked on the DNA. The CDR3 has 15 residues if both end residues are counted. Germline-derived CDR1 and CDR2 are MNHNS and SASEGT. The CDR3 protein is CASSDPGRRNYGYTS.